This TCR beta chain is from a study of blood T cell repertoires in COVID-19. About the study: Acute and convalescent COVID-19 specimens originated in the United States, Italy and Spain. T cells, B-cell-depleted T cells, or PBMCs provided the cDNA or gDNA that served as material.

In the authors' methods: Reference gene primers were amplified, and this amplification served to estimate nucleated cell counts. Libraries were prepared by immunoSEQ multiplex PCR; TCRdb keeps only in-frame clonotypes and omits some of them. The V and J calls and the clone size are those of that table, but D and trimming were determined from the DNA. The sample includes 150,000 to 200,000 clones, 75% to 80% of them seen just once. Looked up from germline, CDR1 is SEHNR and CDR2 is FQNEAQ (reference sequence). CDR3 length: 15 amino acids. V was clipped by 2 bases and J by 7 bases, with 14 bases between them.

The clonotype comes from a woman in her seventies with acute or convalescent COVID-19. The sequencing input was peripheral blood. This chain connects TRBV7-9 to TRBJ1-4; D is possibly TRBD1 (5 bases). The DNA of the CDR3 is TGTGCCAGCAGCTTAAATAGGGGCTCGAGTGAAAAACTGTTTTTT. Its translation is CASSLNRGSSEKLFF. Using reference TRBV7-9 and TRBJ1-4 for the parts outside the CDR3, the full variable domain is DTGVSQNPRHKITKRGQNVTFRCDPISEHNRLYWYRQTLGQGPEFLTYFQNEAQLEKSRLLSDRFSAERPKGSFSTLEIQRTEQGDSAMYLCASSLNRGSSEKLFFGSGTQLSVL.